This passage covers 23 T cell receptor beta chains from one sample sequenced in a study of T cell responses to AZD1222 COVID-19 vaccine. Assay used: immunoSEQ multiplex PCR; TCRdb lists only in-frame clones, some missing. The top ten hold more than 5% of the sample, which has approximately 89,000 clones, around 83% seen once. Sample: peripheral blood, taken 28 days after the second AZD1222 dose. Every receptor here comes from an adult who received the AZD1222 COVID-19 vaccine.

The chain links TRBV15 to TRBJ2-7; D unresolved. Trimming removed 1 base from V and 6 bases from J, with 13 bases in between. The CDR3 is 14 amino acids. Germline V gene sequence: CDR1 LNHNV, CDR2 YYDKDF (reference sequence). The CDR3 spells CATSRVTASSEQYF. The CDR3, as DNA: TGTGCCACCAGCAGAGTTACAGCCTCATCCGAGCAGTACTTC.

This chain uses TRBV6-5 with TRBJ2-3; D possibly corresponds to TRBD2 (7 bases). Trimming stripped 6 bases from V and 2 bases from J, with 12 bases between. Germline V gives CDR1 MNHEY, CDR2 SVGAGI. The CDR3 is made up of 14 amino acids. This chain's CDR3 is CASSEGGFTDTQYF. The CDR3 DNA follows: TGTGCCAGCAGCGAGGGGGGGTTCACAGATACGCAGTATTTT.

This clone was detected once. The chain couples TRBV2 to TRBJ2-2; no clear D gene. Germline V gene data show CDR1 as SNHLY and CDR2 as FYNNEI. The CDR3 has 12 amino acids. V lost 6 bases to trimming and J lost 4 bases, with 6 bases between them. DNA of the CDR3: TGTGCCAGCAGAAAGAGCACCGGGGAGCTGTTTTTT. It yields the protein CASRKSTGELFF.

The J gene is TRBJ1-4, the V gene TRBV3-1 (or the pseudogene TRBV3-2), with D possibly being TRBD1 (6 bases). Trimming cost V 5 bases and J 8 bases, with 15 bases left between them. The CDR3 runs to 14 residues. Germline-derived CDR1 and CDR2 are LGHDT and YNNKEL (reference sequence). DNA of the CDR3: TGTGCCAGCAGCGATGACAGCCAGGGGGAAAAACTGTTTTTT. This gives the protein CASSDDSQGEKLFF.

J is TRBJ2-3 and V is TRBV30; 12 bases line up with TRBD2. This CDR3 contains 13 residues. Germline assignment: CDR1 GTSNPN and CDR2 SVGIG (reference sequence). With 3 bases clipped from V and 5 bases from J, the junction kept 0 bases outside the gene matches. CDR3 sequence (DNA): TGTGCCTGGAGGACTAGCGGGGGAGATACGCAGTATTTT. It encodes CAWRTSGGDTQYF.

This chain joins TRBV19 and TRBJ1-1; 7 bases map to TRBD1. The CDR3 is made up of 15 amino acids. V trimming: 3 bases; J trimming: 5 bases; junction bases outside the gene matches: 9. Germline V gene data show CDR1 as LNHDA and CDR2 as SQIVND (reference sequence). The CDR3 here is CASSILTQGGTEAFF. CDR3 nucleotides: TGTGCCAGTAGTATCCTCACCCAGGGGGGGACTGAAGCTTTCTTT. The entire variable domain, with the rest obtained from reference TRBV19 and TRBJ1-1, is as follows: DGGITQSPKYLFRKEGQNVTLSCEQNLNHDAMYWYRQDPGQGLRLIYYSQIVNDFQKGDIAEGYSVSREKKESFPLTVTSAQKNPTAFYLCASSILTQGGTEAFFGQGTRLTVV.

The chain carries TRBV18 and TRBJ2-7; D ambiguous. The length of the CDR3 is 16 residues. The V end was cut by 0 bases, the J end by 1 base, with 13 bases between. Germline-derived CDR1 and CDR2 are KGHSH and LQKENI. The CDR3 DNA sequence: TGTGCCAGCTCACCACCTAAAGCAGGCCCGTCCTACGAGCAGTACTTC. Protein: CASSPPKAGPSYEQYF.

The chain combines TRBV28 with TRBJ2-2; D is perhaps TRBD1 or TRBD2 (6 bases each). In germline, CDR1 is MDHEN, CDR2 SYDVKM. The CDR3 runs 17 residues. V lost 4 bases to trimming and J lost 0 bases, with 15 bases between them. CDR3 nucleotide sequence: TGTGCCAGCAGTTCCCCTCGGGGGCCCGCGAACACCGGGGAGCTGTTTTTT. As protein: CASSSPRGPANTGELFF.

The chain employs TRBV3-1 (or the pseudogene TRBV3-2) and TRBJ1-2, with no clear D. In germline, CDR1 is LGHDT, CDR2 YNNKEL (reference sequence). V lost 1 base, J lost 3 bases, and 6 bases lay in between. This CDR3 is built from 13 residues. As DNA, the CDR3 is TGTGCCAGCAGCCAAGGGACGTACTATGGCTACACCTTC. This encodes CASSQGTYYGYTF.

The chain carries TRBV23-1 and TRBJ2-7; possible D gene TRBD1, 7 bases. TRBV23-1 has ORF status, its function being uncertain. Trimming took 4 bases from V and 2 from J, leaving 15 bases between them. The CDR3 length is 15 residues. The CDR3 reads CASSLRGTAPYEQYF. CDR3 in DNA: TGCGCCAGCAGTCTCCGCGGGACAGCTCCCTACGAGCAGTACTTC.

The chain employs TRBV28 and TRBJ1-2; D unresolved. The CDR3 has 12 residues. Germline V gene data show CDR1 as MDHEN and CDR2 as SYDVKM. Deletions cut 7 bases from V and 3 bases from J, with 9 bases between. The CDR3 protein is CASTWQDYGYTF. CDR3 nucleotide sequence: TGTGCCAGCACCTGGCAGGACTATGGCTACACCTTC.

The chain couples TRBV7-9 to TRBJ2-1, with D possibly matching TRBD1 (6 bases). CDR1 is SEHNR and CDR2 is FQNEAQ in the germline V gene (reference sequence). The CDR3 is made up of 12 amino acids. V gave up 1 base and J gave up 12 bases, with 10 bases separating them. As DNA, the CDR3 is TGTGCCAGCAGCTTAGAACAGGGCCCGCAGTTCTTC. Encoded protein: CASSLEQGPQFF.

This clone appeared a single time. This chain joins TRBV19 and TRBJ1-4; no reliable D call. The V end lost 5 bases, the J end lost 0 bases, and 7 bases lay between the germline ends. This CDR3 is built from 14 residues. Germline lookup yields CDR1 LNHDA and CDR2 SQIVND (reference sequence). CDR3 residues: CASSVGTTNEKLFF. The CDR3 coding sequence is TGTGCCAGTAGTGTTGGCACAACTAATGAAAAACTGTTTTTT.

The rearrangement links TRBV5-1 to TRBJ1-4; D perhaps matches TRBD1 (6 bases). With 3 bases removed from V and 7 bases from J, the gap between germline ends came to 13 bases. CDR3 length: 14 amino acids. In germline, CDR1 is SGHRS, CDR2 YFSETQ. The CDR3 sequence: CASSWDGGGEKLFF. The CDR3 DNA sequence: TGCGCCAGCAGCTGGGACGGAGGGGGTGAAAAACTGTTTTTT.

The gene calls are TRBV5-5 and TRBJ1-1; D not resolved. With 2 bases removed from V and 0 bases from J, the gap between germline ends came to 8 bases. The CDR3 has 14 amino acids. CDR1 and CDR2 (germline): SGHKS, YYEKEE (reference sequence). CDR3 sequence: CASSLSVMNTEAFF. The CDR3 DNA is TGTGCCAGCAGCTTATCGGTTATGAACACTGAAGCTTTCTTT.

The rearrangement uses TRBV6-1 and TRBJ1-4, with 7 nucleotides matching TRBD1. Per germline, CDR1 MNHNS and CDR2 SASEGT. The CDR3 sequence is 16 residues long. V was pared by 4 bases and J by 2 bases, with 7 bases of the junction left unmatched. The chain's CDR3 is CASSVYRGQTNEKLFF. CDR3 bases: TGTGCCAGCAGTGTATATCGGGGACAGACTAATGAAAAACTGTTTTTT.

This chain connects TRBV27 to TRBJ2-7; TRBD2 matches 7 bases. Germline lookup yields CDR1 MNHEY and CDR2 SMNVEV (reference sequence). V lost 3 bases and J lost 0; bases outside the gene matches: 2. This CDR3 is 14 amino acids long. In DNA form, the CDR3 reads TGTGCCAGCAGTTTTAGCGGGCCCTCCTACGAGCAGTACTTC. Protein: CASSFSGPSYEQYF.

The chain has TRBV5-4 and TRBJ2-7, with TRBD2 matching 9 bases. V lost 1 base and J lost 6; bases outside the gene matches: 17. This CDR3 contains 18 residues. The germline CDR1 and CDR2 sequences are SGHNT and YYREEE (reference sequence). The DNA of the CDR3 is TGTGCCAGCAGCTTGTGGATAGCGGGAGCCCTAGTTCCCCTCGAGCAGTACTTC. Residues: CASSLWIAGALVPLEQYF.

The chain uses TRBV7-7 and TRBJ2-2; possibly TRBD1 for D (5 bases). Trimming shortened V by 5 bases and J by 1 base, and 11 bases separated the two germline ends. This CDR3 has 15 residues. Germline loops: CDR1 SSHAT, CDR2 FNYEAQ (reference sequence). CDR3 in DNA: TGTGCCAGCAGCCCCCGAGACAGGAACACCGGGGAGCTGTTTTTT. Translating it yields CASSPRDRNTGELFF. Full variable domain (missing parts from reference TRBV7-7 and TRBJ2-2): GAGVSQSPRYKVTKRGQDVTLRCDPISSHATLYWYQQALGQGPEFLTYFNYEAQPDKSGLPSDRFSAERPEGSISTLTIQRTEQRDSAMYRCASSPRDRNTGELFFGEGSRLTVL.

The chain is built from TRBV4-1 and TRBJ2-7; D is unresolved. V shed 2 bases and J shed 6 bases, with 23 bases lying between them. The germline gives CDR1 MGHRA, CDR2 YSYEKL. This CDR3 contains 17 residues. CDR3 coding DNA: TGCGCCAGCAGCCAACTAAACCTAGGATTTGGGGAAGGCGAGCAGTACTTC. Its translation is CASSQLNLGFGEGEQYF.

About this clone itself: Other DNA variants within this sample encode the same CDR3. The CDR3 protein is CASSLGGGNQPQHF. CDR3 DNA sequence: TGTGCCAGCAGTTTAGGGGGGGGCAATCAGCCCCAGCATTTT. The chain has TRBV27 and TRBJ1-5; weak D call: TRBD1 (5 bases). Germline V CDR1 and CDR2: MNHEY, SMNVEV (reference sequence). The CDR3 totals 14 residues. The V gene lost 2 bases and the J gene lost 2 bases, with 7 bases spanning the gap.

The CDR3 bases are TGTGCCAGTAGTGACAGGGGCGCGAACACCGGGGAGCTGTTTTTT. Its translation is CASSDRGANTGELFF. This chain joins TRBV19 and TRBJ2-2; 8 bases map to TRBD1. V gave up 5 bases and J gave up 0 bases; unmatched junction bases: 2. Germline loops: CDR1 LNHDA, CDR2 SQIVND (reference sequence). The CDR3 extends over 15 amino acids. Looking up the rest from reference TRBV19 and TRBJ2-2 gives the full variable domain: DGGITQSPKYLFRKEGQNVTLSCEQNLNHDAMYWYRQDPGQGLRLIYYSQIVNDFQKGDIAEGYSVSREKKESFPLTVTSAQKNPTAFYLCASSDRGANTGELFFGEGSRLTVL.

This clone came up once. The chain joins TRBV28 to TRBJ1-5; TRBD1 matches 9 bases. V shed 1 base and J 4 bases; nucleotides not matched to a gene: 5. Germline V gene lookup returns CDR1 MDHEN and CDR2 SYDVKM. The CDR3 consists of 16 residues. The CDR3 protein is CASSLLGQGENQPQHF. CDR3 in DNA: TGTGCCAGCAGTTTATTGGGACAGGGAGAAAATCAGCCCCAGCATTTT. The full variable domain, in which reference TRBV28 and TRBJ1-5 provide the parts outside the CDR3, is DVKVTQSSRYLVKRTGEKVFLECVQDMDHENMFWYRQDPGLGLRLIYFSYDVKMKEKGDIPEGYSVSREKKERFSLILESASTNQTSMYLCASSLLGQGENQPQHFGDGTRLSIL.